Below, 14 T cell receptor beta chains from the same sample are listed, as sequenced in a study of blood T cell repertoires in COVID-19. The data were produced by immunoSEQ multiplex PCR, yet TCRdb's version contains in-frame clones alone and is incomplete. Of 65,000 to 70,000 clones in the sample, just over 85% were seen once. Sequencing was performed on peripheral blood. Receptors were obtained from a man aged 45-60 years with acute or convalescent COVID-19.

The chain is built from TRBV7-2 and TRBJ1-2, with 8 bases identical to TRBD1. Trimming at V came to 5 bases and at J to 5 bases, leaving 13 bases not matched to a gene. There are 16 residues in the CDR3. CDR1 SGHTA and CDR2 FQGNSA come from the germline V gene. The CDR3, as DNA: TGTGCCAGCAGCCCGAGGGGATCAGGGGGCATATATGGCTACACCTTC. This sequence encodes CASSPRGSGGIYGYTF.

The chain is built from TRBV4-1 and TRBJ1-2, with 9 bases identical to TRBD1. This CDR3 has 18 amino acids. Germline CDR1 reads MGHRA; CDR2 reads YSYEKL. The trim removed 4 bases at V and 3 bases at J, leaving 15 bases unmatched. This chain's CDR3 is CASSPYITGTGYDYGYTF. The CDR3 coding sequence is TGCGCCAGCAGCCCCTATATCACAGGGACAGGGTATGACTATGGCTACACCTTC.

The rearrangement links TRBV11-3 to TRBJ1-2, with TRBD1 matching 9 bases. The ends lost 4 bases at V and 7 bases at J; junction bases unmatched: 1. This CDR3 is 12 amino acids long. CDR1 is SGHNT, CDR2 YENEEA, per germline. CDR3 in amino acids: CASSWGQGGYTF. In DNA, the CDR3 is TGTGCCAGCAGCTGGGGACAGGGTGGCTACACCTTC.

This clone appeared a single time. The rearrangement joins TRBV7-9 to TRBJ2-7; TRBD2 agrees at 8 bases. CDR1 SEHNR and CDR2 FQNEAQ come from the germline V gene (reference sequence). J gave up 4 bases and V 3 bases, and 5 bases lay outside the gene matches. The CDR3 has 14 amino acids. The CDR3 protein is CASSFGGASYEQYF. The DNA of the CDR3 is TGTGCCAGCAGCTTCGGGGGGGCTTCGTACGAGCAGTACTTC.

The chain recombines TRBV7-9 with TRBJ1-1, with TRBD1 identical over 7 bases. The germline CDR1 and CDR2 sequences are SEHNR and FQNEAQ (reference sequence). V was clipped by 4 bases and J by 2 bases; unmatched bases: 4. This CDR3 comprises 14 residues. The CDR3 region has the DNA TGTGCCAGCAGCTGGGGACAGACAAACACTGAAGCTTTCTTT. This translates into CASSWGQTNTEAFF.

The chain couples TRBV7-3 to TRBJ1-1; 7 nucleotides agree with TRBD1. This CDR3 has 16 amino acids. J was trimmed by 6 bases and V by 3 bases; bases with no gene match: 13. In germline, CDR1 is SGHTA, CDR2 FQGTGA. The CDR3 protein is CASSLDVRGHFSEAFF. The CDR3 nucleotides read TGTGCCAGCAGCTTGGACGTGAGGGGGCATTTCTCTGAAGCTTTCTTT. Full variable domain (outside the CDR3, taken from reference TRBV7-3 and TRBJ1-1): GAGVSQTPSNKVTEKGKYVELRCDPISGHTALYWYRQSLGQGPEFLIYFQGTGAADDSGLPNDRFFAVRPEGSVSTLKIQRTERGDSAVYLCASSLDVRGHFSEAFFGQGTRLTVV.

The chain links TRBV9 to TRBJ2-5, with 8 bases identical to TRBD2. After removal of 6 bases from V and 4 bases from J, the junction contained 8 bases not matched to a gene. Germline values: CDR1 SGDLS, CDR2 YYNGEE. CDR3 length equals 14 residues. The CDR3 bases are TGTGCCAGCAACACCGGGGGGGGTGGAGAGACCCAGTACTTC. Encoded protein: CASNTGGGGETQYF.

The chain joins TRBV7-6 to TRBJ2-2, with 7 bases lining up with TRBD2. V dropped 5 bases and J dropped 5; count of bases not matched to a gene: 8. Germline values: CDR1 SGHVS, CDR2 FNYEAQ. The CDR3 spans 15 residues. The chain's CDR3 is CASSLGRARTGELFF. Written as DNA, the CDR3 is TGTGCCAGCAGCCTAGGGAGGGCGAGAACCGGGGAGCTGTTTTTT.

The gene calls are TRBV7-3 and TRBJ2-5, with 10 bases lining up with TRBD2. This CDR3 comprises 17 residues. Trimming removed 1 base from V and 0 bases from J; junction bases left unmatched: 5. Germline lookup yields CDR1 SGHTA and CDR2 FQGTGA. As DNA, the CDR3 is TGTGCCAGCAGCTTAAGGGGTAGCGGGGGGAACCAAGAGACCCAGTACTTC. Its protein is CASSLRGSGGNQETQYF. Full variable domain (outside the CDR3, taken from reference TRBV7-3 and TRBJ2-5): GAGVSQTPSNKVTEKGKYVELRCDPISGHTALYWYRQSLGQGPEFLIYFQGTGAADDSGLPNDRFFAVRPEGSVSTLKIQRTERGDSAVYLCASSLRGSGGNQETQYFGPGTRLLVL.

This chain connects TRBV24-1 to TRBJ2-1, with 10 bases that match TRBD2. V was pared by 0 bases and J by 4 bases, with 2 bases of the junction left unmatched. The CDR3 sequence is 16 residues long. The germline gives CDR1 KGHDR, CDR2 SFDVKD. Here the CDR3 DNA reads TGTGCCACCAGTGATTTGGGACTAGCGGATTACAATGAGCAGTTCTTC. This translates into CATSDLGLADYNEQFF.

V usage is TRBV27 and J usage is TRBJ2-1; maybe TRBD2 (6 bases). The V end lost 2 bases, the J end lost 0 bases, and 8 bases lay between the germline ends. This CDR3 has 15 residues. Germline V CDR1 and CDR2: MNHEY, SMNVEV (reference sequence). In nucleotides, the CDR3 is TGTGCCAGCAGTTTAGGCGGGAACTCCTACAATGAGCAGTTCTTC. As protein: CASSLGGNSYNEQFF.

The genes are TRBV5-6 and TRBJ2-1; TRBD1 might be the D (6 bases). Germline-derived CDR1 and CDR2 are SGHDT and YYEEEE. The CDR3 spans 14 residues. V was shortened by 4 bases and J by 8 bases, with 16 bases between the two germline ends. The CDR3 region is CASSRDTLKDEQFF. Written as DNA, the CDR3 is TGTGCCAGCAGCCGGGACACCCTGAAGGATGAGCAGTTCTTC.

This chain connects TRBV7-2 to TRBJ2-2, with D maybe TRBD2 (6 bases). The CDR3 length is 16 residues. The germline gives CDR1 SGHTA, CDR2 FQGNSA. Trimming shortened V by 3 bases and J by 0 bases, and 11 bases separated the two germline ends. The CDR3 reads CASSFNAGTNTGELFF. The DNA of the CDR3 is TGTGCCAGCAGCTTTAATGCGGGGACGAACACCGGGGAGCTGTTTTTT.

The chain is built from TRBV3-1 (or the pseudogene TRBV3-2) and TRBJ2-3, with 7 bases matching TRBD2. The CDR3 is made up of 15 amino acids. V shed 4 bases and J 3 bases; nucleotides not matched to a gene: 7. Germline V gene lookup returns CDR1 LGHDT and CDR2 YNNKEL (reference sequence). The CDR3 loop reads CASSPRGGRTDTQYF. The CDR3 DNA follows: TGTGCCAGCAGCCCTCGGGGAGGGAGGACAGATACGCAGTATTTT.